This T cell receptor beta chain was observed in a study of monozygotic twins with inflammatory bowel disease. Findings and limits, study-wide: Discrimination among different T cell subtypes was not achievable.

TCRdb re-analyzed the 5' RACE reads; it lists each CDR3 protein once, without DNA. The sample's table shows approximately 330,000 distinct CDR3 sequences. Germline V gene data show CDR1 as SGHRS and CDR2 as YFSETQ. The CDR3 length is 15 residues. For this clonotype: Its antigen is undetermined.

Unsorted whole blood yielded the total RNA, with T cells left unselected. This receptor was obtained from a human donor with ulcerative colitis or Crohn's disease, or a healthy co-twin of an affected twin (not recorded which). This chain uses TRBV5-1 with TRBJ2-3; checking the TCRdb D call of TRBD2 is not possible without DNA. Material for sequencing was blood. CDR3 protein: CASSSSGTSTDTQYF.